This T cell receptor (beta chain) was recovered during a study of blood T cell repertoires in COVID-19. Generated by immunoSEQ multiplex PCR, the TCRdb table keeps only in-frame clones and is missing some. The table lists around 190,000 clones, over 80% of them singletons. After removal of 5 bases from V and 5 bases from J, the junction contained 8 bases not matched to a gene. The CDR3 has 14 residues. The V gene's germline CDR1 is MNHEY and CDR2 SMNVEV (reference sequence). The sample taken for sequencing was peripheral blood. The receptor's source is a woman aged 55-70 years with COVID-19, enrolled during active disease. The gene calls are TRBV27 and TRBJ2-7, with 8 bases fitting TRBD1. The CDR3: CASSPWTGKNEQYF. The CDR3 DNA is TGTGCCAGCAGTCCGTGGACAGGGAAGAACGAGCAGTACTTC.